The entry below describes one T cell receptor beta chain. Its antigen remains unidentified. The record has no base qualities; no much larger clone is one base away. A distance of 20 bases separates the germline ends of V and J, which lose 5 bases and 1 base respectively. CDR1 SEHNR and CDR2 FQNEAQ are derived from the germline V gene (reference sequence). The CDR3 runs 17 amino acids, cysteine and phenylalanine included. The sequence is cut down to CDR3 DNA, 51 bases in frame from base 1. This entry is derived from a study of blood T cells in healthy people across ages (dated by TCRdb to between 2014 and 2017). About the investigation overall: Template switching captured roughly one uniquely barcoded TCR beta cDNA molecule per two T cells in model experiments. The donors were divided into four age groups: young (average around 16 years), middle-aged (about 40), aged (about 60) and long-lived (around 80). The study analyzed two additional independent replicas of 1 million unique cDNA reads from the same blood draw for two donors, one aged 18 to 30 and one aged 80 or older. To track age-related changes in TCR beta repertoire diversity, the study relied on deep sequencing normalized with unique cDNA molecular identifiers. Donors of different ages were randomly distributed across sequencing lanes to avoid experimental bias. Broad study findings and their caveats: Total diversity estimates from one million sequenced T cells were considered lower bounds and underestimates. Compared with the aged group, more naive CD4+ T cells, fewer expanded clones and increased TCR diversity were shown by the long-lived group, suggesting age selection. As age increased, observed TCR beta diversity per million T cells dropped in a roughly linear way, and a significant reduction was already evident by age 40. Conclusive comparison of naive and antigen-experienced compartments was prevented by the profiling of bulk unsorted PBMCs. There was a strong correlation between observed TCR beta diversity and the percentage of naive T cells measured by flow cytometry. Because the CMV infection status of the donors was unknown, age-related changes in expanded clonotypes may potentially have been confounded.

Donors were 39 systemically healthy Caucasian individuals from Russia aged about 6 to 100 years. Each donor gave approximately 9.3 milliliters of peripheral blood, collected into EDTA-treated Vacutainer tubes. Ficoll-Paque density-gradient centrifugation was used to isolate PBMCs, with at least 6.5 million per sample. Total RNA was extracted from PBMCs with Trizol reagent, with at least 6 micrograms obtained per sample. Naive CD45RAhigh/CD27high T cell percentages were measured by flow cytometry on a PBMC aliquot from every donor. Library prep was done by 5' RACE. These reads were obtained on an Illumina HiSeq 2500. The second PCR ran for roughly 7 to 11 cycles and used a J-beta primer mix along with a sample-barcoded 5' primer. A unique molecular identifier was introduced onto each TCR beta cDNA molecule by a template-switch 5' adaptor carrying 12 random nucleotides. Each sample yielded at least 2.5 million CDR3-containing paired-end reads. The Mint cDNA synthesis kit, primed by a TRBC-specific oligonucleotide, was used to synthesize first-strand cDNA from all RNA. Following uracil-DNA glycosylase treatment, a first 18-cycle PCR with universal primers M1SS and BC2_uni_R was performed on all cDNA. Turning to the authors' computational methods: Normalization of each sample was performed by random selection of 1 million high-quality reads, each carrying a distinct molecular identifier. Reads sharing molecular identifiers were discarded rather than binned into consensus sequences. MiTCR, with a Q25 quality threshold and the strictest error-elimination algorithm, was used for CDR3 identification, clonotype clustering and error correction. A nonparametric unseen species model with Euler transformation was used to estimate a lower bound on total TCR beta diversity. Starting from the raw public reads, TCRdb applied fastp trimming at Q25, assembled clones with MiXCR and retained in-frame beta chains. Rows matching on CDR3 protein sequence are summarized as one entry with the most common DNA and genes. None of the V and J calls come from the authors' own analysis; TCRdb made them. Within this sample are approximately 770,000 distinct CDR3 sequences, with more than 45% of them counted one time only. 22% of the sample comes from the top ten.

Recombination joined TRBV7-9 with TRBJ2-5; the D element might be TRBD1 or TRBD2, as each aligns at 5 bases. The TCR was taken from a man between 25 and 39 years old in good health. The material sequenced was blood. The CDR3 protein: CASSLGTATSGQETQYF. The bases are TGTGCCAGCAGCCTCGGGACGGCAACCTCGGGCCAAGAGACCCAGTACTTC.